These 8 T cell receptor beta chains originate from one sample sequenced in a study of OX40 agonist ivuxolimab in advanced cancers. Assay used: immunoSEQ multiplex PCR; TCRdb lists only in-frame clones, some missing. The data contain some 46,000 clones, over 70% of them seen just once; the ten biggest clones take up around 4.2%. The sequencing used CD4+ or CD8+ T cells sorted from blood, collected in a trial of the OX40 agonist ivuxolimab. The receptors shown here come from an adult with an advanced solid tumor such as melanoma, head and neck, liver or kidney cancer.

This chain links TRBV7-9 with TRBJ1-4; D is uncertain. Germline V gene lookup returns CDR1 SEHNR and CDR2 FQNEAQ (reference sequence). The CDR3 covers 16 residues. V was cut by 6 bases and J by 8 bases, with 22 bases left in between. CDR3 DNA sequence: TGTGCCAGCAGTTTCTCCTCCGGGTCCCTCGGGGAAAAACTGTTTTTT. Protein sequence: CASSFSSGSLGEKLFF. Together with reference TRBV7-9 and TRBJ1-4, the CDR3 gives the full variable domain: DTGVSQNPRHKITKRGQNVTFRCDPISEHNRLYWYRQTLGQGPEFLTYFQNEAQLEKSRLLSDRFSAERPKGSFSTLEIQRTEQGDSAMYLCASSFSSGSLGEKLFFGSGTQLSVL.

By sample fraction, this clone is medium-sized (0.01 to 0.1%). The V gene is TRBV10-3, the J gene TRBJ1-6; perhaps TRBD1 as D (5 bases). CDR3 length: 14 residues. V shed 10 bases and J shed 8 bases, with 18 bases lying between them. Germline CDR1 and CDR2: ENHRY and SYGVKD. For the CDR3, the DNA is TGTGCCACCAAGGGACGAGACAGCTATTCACCCCTCCACTTT. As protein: CATKGRDSYSPLHF.

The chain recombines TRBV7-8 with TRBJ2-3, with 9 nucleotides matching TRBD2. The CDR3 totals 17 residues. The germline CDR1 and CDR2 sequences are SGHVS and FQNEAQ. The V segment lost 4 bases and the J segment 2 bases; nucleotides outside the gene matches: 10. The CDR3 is CASSWGRLADHTDTQYF. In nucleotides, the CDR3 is TGTGCCAGCAGCTGGGGTCGACTAGCGGACCACACAGATACGCAGTATTTT.

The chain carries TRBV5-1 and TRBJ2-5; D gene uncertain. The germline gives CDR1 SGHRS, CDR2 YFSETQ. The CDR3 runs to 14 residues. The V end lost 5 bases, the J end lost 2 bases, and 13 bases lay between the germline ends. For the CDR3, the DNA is TGCGCCAGCAGACTTACGGACGGGCAAGAGACCCAGTACTTC. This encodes CASRLTDGQETQYF.

CDR3 sequence: CASSQGLGEGEQYF. DNA of the CDR3: TGTGCCAGCAGCCAGGGGCTGGGTGAAGGCGAGCAGTACTTC. J is TRBJ2-7 and V is TRBV11-3, with TRBD1 as a possible D gene (6 bases). V was pared by 5 bases and J by 6 bases, with 17 bases between. The CDR3 is 14 residues long. From germline, CDR1 is SGHNT and CDR2 YENEEA.

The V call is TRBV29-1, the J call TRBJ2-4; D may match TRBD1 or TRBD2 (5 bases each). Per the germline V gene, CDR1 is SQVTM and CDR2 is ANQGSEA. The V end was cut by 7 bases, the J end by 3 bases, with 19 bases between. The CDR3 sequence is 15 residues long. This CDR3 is CSAGTPGTYKNIQYF. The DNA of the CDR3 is TGCAGCGCGGGAACGCCCGGGACCTACAAAAACATTCAGTACTTC.

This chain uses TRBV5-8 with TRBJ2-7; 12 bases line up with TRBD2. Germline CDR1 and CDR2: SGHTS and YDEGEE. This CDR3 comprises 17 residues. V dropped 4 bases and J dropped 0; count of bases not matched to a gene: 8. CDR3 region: CASSRGLAGTFSYEQYF. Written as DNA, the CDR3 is TGTGCCAGCAGCCGCGGACTAGCGGGGACCTTCTCCTACGAGCAGTACTTC.

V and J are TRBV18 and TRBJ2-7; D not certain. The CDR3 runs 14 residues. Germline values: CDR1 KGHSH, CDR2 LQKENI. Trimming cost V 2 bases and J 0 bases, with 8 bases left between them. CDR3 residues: CASSPSPLSYEQYF. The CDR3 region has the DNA TGTGCCAGCTCACCATCTCCCCTCTCCTACGAGCAGTACTTC. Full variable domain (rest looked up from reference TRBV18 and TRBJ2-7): NAGVMQNPRHLVRRRGQEARLRCSPMKGHSHVYWYRQLPEEGLKFMVYLQKENIIDESGMPKERFSAEFPKEGPSILRIQQVVRGDSAAYFCASSPSPLSYEQYFGPGTRLTVT.